This T cell receptor beta chain was found in a study of OX40 agonist ivuxolimab in advanced cancers. Across the study: Ivuxolimab was administered intravenously to patients at 0.01 to 10 mg/kg every 2 weeks.

A word on this clone: Its antigen is not known.

Sequenced by immunoSEQ multiplex PCR; TCRdb stores in-frame clones only, minus some. The data contain under 85,000 clones, more than 75% of them seen just once; the ten biggest clones take up 0.7% to 0.9%. Whole-study findings and limits: CD8+ T cells were the subset that, on average, had more expanded clones than CD4+.

Material: CD4+ or CD8+ T cells sorted from blood, obtained in a trial of the OX40 agonist ivuxolimab. This receptor was obtained from an adult with an advanced solid tumor such as melanoma, head and neck, liver or kidney cancer.

DNA for the CDR3: TGTGCCAGCAGCTCCGGGACAGGGGTCTATGGCTACACCTTC. It yields the protein CASSSGTGVYGYTF. The rearrangement joins TRBV7-2 to TRBJ1-2, with 10 nucleotides matching TRBD1. This CDR3 spans 14 amino acids. Germline V lookup: CDR1 SGHTA, CDR2 FQGNSA. J lost 4 bases, V lost 4 bases, and 3 bases had no gene match. The full variable domain, completed using reference TRBV7-2 and TRBJ1-2, is GAGVSQSPSNKVTEKGKDVELRCDPISGHTALYWYRQSLGQGLEFLIYFQGNSAPDKSGLPSDRFSAERTGGSVSTLTIQRTQQEDSAVYLCASSSGTGVYGYTFGSGTRLTVV.